The next 20 T cell receptor beta chains were all read from a single sample in a study of T-cell reconstitution after alpha-beta-depleted transplantation in children. The library targeted TCRbeta and was prepared with unique molecular identifiers. Each CDR3 protein gets one entry after TCRdb re-called the PCR reads with MiXCR. Of around 300,000 distinct CDR3 sequences in the sample, 9.5% to 13% were seen once. The material sequenced was peripheral blood, taken 180 days after TCRalphabeta/CD19-depleted stem cell transplant. The receptors were gathered from a male patient between 2 and 10 years old who had a stem cell transplant for chronic granulomatous disease, so the T cells may come from the graft donor.

For this clonotype: A much larger clone differs by one base, so this may be a read error. This rearrangement joins TRBV4-2 to TRBJ2-1, with D tentatively TRBD2 (6 bases). CDR1 and CDR2 (germline): LGHNA, YNFKEQ. CDR3 length: 17 amino acids. The V end lost 2 bases, the J end lost 6 bases, and 20 bases lay between the germline ends. The chain's CDR3 is CASSQRTELAPSNEQFF. The CDR3, as DNA: TGTGCCAGCAGCCAAAGAACGGAACTAGCTCCTTCCAATGAGCAGTTCTTC.

This clonotype was detected many times. This rearrangement joins TRBV7-2 to TRBJ2-3, with D possibly called TRBD1 or TRBD2 (6 bases each). The CDR3 loop spans 16 amino acids. Germline CDR1 is SGHTA and CDR2 is FQGNSA. V shed 5 bases and J shed 0 bases, with 15 bases lying between them. The CDR3 reads CASSPSRGTSTDTQYF. The DNA of the CDR3 is TGTGCCAGCAGCCCCTCGAGGGGGACTAGCACAGATACGCAGTATTTT.

This clonotype was seen ten or more times. The J gene is TRBJ2-2, the V gene TRBV7-6; D is unclear. Per the germline V gene, CDR1 is SGHVS and CDR2 is FNYEAQ. Trimming left V 0 bases short and J 5 bases short, with 10 bases between. The length of the CDR3 is 15 residues. CDR3 sequence reads: CASSLALVGTGELFF. The CDR3 DNA sequence: TGTGCCAGCAGCTTAGCTTTGGTAGGAACCGGGGAGCTGTTTTTT.

This clonotype was detected ten times or more. J is TRBJ2-1 and V is TRBV15; 7 bases agree with TRBD2. The CDR3 sequence is 16 residues long. The V gene's germline CDR1 is LNHNV and CDR2 YYDKDF (reference sequence). Unmatched junction bases numbered 7, after V lost 2 bases and J lost 3 bases. CDR3 sequence reads: CATSRPPGGYYNEQFF. The CDR3 nucleotides are TGTGCCACCAGCAGACCGCCCGGGGGGTACTACAATGAGCAGTTCTTC.

This clonotype was seen more than once but under ten times. The chain is built from TRBV18 and TRBJ2-5, with TRBD1 matching over 7 bases. V gave up 0 bases and J gave up 2 bases; unmatched junction bases: 3. Looked up from germline, CDR1 is KGHSH and CDR2 is LQKENI. The length of the CDR3 is 15 residues. CDR3 coding DNA: TGTGCCAGCTCACCACCGACAGGGAAGCAAGAGACCCAGTACTTC. This sequence encodes CASSPPTGKQETQYF.

At least ten counts were recorded for this clonotype. This chain uses TRBV10-3 with TRBJ2-5, with TRBD1 matching over 9 bases. Germline V gives CDR1 ENHRY, CDR2 SYGVKD. This CDR3 has 15 residues. V was pared by 3 bases and J by 1 base, with 3 bases of the junction left unmatched. The CDR3 reads CAISEGTGIQETQYF. The CDR3 region has the DNA TGTGCCATCAGTGAAGGGACAGGGATCCAAGAGACCCAGTACTTC.

This clonotype has ten or more counts. The J gene is TRBJ1-1, the V gene TRBV20-1; D not certain. The CDR3 has 13 amino acids. Germline CDR1 DFQATT, CDR2 SNEGSKA (reference sequence). V was cut by 0 bases and J by 1 base, with 6 bases left in between. The CDR3 nucleotides are TGCAGTGCTAGAGATCACCGGAACACTGAAGCTTTCTTT. Encoded protein: CSARDHRNTEAFF.

This clonotype has a handful of counts. V gene TRBV2 combines with J gene TRBJ2-1, with 11 bases aligning to TRBD2. CDR1 is SNHLY, CDR2 FYNNEI, per germline. Trimming took 4 bases from V and 9 from J; bases not matched to a gene: 2. The length of the CDR3 is 13 residues. The CDR3 sequence: CASSGLAGSEQFF. CDR3 sequence (DNA): TGTGCCAGCAGTGGACTAGCGGGGTCTGAGCAGTTCTTC.

This clonotype was counted at least ten times. CDR3 amino acids: CASSLSTSGSRELFF. The DNA of the CDR3 is TGTGCCAGCAGCTTATCGACTAGCGGGAGCCGGGAGCTGTTTTTT. The V call is TRBV7-7, the J call TRBJ2-2; 12 bases map to TRBD2. CDR1 and CDR2 from the germline V gene are SSHAT and FNYEAQ (reference sequence). CDR3 length: 15 amino acids. With 2 bases clipped from V and 9 bases from J, the junction kept 4 bases outside the gene matches.

This clonotype came up many times. The chain couples TRBV5-1 to TRBJ2-7; 8 nucleotides align to TRBD1. Germline loops: CDR1 SGHRS, CDR2 YFSETQ. CDR3 length: 15 residues. J gave up 7 bases and V 4 bases, and 13 bases lay outside the gene matches. CDR3 in DNA: TGCGCCAGCAGCAACCCGACAGGGGCCCTGAGGGAGCAGTACTTC. This sequence encodes CASSNPTGALREQYF.

In regard to this clonotype: This may arise from a read error, as a much more abundant clone is one base away. V and J are TRBV7-2 and TRBJ2-2; no firm D call. CDR1 and CDR2 from the germline V gene are SGHTA and FQGNSA. This CDR3 region has 14 residues. CDR3 sequence: CVSSSVVYIGELFF. The CDR3 DNA reads as TGTGTCAGCAGCTCAGTTGTTTACATCGGGGAGCTGTTTTTT.

V usage is TRBV7-8 and J usage is TRBJ2-5; D ambiguous. The CDR3 runs to 15 residues. CDR1 SGHVS and CDR2 FQNEAQ come from the germline V gene. Trimming took off 1 base at V and 0 bases at J, with 9 bases between the two ends. The CDR3 reads CASSLVPTDQETQYF. CDR3 in DNA: TGTGCCAGCAGCTTAGTCCCGACTGACCAAGAGACCCAGTACTTC.

This clonotype was observed many times. J is TRBJ1-1 and V is TRBV11-2; unclear D gene. This CDR3 has 14 residues. V was cut by 2 bases and J by 0 bases, with 7 bases left in between. The germline V gene has CDR1 SGHAT and CDR2 FQNNGV. CDR3 nucleotides: TGTGCCAGCAGCTTAATTCGATTGAACACTGAAGCTTTCTTT. Residues: CASSLIRLNTEAFF.

The table lists this clonotype with many counts. This chain connects TRBV12-3 or TRBV12-4 to TRBJ1-5; D is perhaps TRBD1 (5 bases). V lost 1 base, J lost 9 bases, and 16 bases lay in between. The CDR3 spans 15 residues. CDR3 nucleotide sequence: TGTGCCAGCAGTTTAGAAACAGGCCGGGTCTCGCCCCAGCATTTT. Translating gives CASSLETGRVSPQHF.

Ten or more counts support this clonotype. This chain uses TRBV5-1 with TRBJ2-7, with D tentatively TRBD1 or TRBD2 (5 bases each). CDR1 and CDR2 from the germline V gene are SGHRS and YFSETQ. V was shortened by 1 base and J by 6 bases, with 14 bases between the two germline ends. The CDR3 runs to 14 residues. The CDR3 coding sequence is TGCGCCAGCAGCTTGTATGCCAGGGACGGCGAGCAGTACTTC. As protein: CASSLYARDGEQYF.

This clonotype was detected many times. The V gene is TRBV29-1, the J gene TRBJ2-1; 12 nucleotides agree with TRBD2. V was pared by 1 base and J by 0 bases, with 10 bases of the junction left unmatched. CDR3 length: 19 residues. CDR1 is SQVTM, CDR2 ANQGSEA, per germline. The CDR3 spells CSVEGALTSGGLSYNEQFF. CDR3 bases: TGCAGCGTTGAAGGAGCGCTGACTAGCGGGGGCCTCTCCTACAATGAGCAGTTCTTC.

In its sample, this clonotype was seen many times. V and J are TRBV6-2 or TRBV6-3 and TRBJ2-1, with TRBD2 identical over 9 bases. The germline gives CDR1 MNHEY, CDR2 SVGEGT. J gave up 1 base and V 5 bases, and 3 bases lay outside the gene matches. The CDR3 length is 15 residues. CDR3 nucleotide sequence: TGTGCCAGCAGTCGTAGCGGGAGATCCTACAATGAGCAGTTCTTC. Its translation: CASSRSGRSYNEQFF.

This clonotype was observed many times. The chain joins TRBV20-1 to TRBJ2-3; the match to TRBD2 covers 8 bases. CDR1 and CDR2 (germline): DFQATT, SNEGSKA (reference sequence). The length of the CDR3 is 11 residues. The trim removed 3 bases at V and 10 bases at J, leaving 3 bases unmatched. The CDR3 here is CSARTSASQYF. DNA of the CDR3: TGCAGTGCTAGGACTAGCGCTTCGCAGTATTTT.

In this sample, this clonotype turned up a few times. V and J are TRBV11-1 and TRBJ2-2; 10 bases map to TRBD1. This CDR3 contains 20 residues. Trimming at V came to 2 bases and at J to 2 bases, leaving 14 bases not matched to a gene. In germline, CDR1 is SGHAT, CDR2 FQDESV (reference sequence). CDR3 residues: CASSLRAIETGGLNTGELFF. The CDR3 DNA reads as TGTGCCAGCAGCTTAAGAGCAATCGAGACAGGGGGCCTTAACACCGGGGAGCTGTTTTTT.

This clonotype has ten or more counts. This rearrangement joins TRBV12-3 or TRBV12-4 to TRBJ1-5; maybe TRBD1 (6 bases). The ends were cut back, 2 bases at V and 0 bases at J, with 11 bases in the middle. The CDR3 loop spans 16 amino acids. CDR3 nucleotides: TGTGCCAGCAGTTTAAGGACAGAAAATAGCAATCAGCCCCAGCATTTT. It specifies CASSLRTENSNQPQHF.